These 13 T cell receptor beta chains originate from one sample sequenced in a study of OX40 agonist ivuxolimab in advanced cancers. Produced via immunoSEQ multiplex PCR; TCRdb's table is partial and in-frame only. The data show around 80,000 clones, approximately 92% seen once. Sequenced material: CD4+ or CD8+ T cells sorted from blood, taken in a trial of the OX40 agonist ivuxolimab. The receptors come from an adult with an advanced solid tumor such as melanoma, head and neck, liver or kidney cancer.

The chain carries TRBV23-1 and TRBJ1-5; the D is unclear. Being an ORF, TRBV23-1 has a function that is uncertain. The CDR3 covers 17 residues. The V end lost 5 bases, the J end lost 0 bases, and 17 bases lay between the germline ends. The CDR3 DNA follows: TGCGCCAGCAGTGCGCAACGGAGCCTATATAGCAATCAGCCCCAGCATTTT. This sequence encodes CASSAQRSLYSNQPQHF.

The J gene is TRBJ2-2, the V gene TRBV5-1, with 9 bases that match TRBD1. Trimming removed 2 bases from V and 1 base from J; junction bases left unmatched: 3. The CDR3 runs to 16 residues. The germline CDR1 and CDR2 sequences are SGHRS and YFSETQ. CDR3 DNA: TGCGCCAGCAGCTTCCGACAGGGGGGGAACACCGGGGAGCTGTTTTTT. Residues: CASSFRQGGNTGELFF.

This sequence joins TRBV6-5 and TRBJ2-2; D remains ambiguous. Germline CDR1 is MNHEY and CDR2 is SVGAGI. Trimming removed 4 bases at V and 1 base at J, with 10 bases between. The CDR3 consists of 15 residues. The CDR3 DNA is TGTGCCAGCAGTTCCTCCTCCCTGAACACCGGGGAGCTGTTTTTT. This encodes CASSSSSLNTGELFF.

J is TRBJ1-4 and V is TRBV11-2; D not resolved. The CDR3 spans 11 residues. In germline, CDR1 is SGHAT, CDR2 FQNNGV. V was clipped by 6 bases and J by 5 bases, with 4 bases between them. The CDR3 sequence is CASRQNEKLFF. The CDR3 DNA sequence: TGTGCCAGCAGGCAAAATGAAAAACTGTTTTTT.

This clone was observed a single time. Germline and junction disagree at one end, which may indicate a read error. The chain combines TRBV7-3 with TRBJ2-2; perhaps D is TRBD1 or TRBD2 (5 bases each). CDR3 size: 15 residues. Germline V lookup: CDR1 SGHTA, CDR2 FQGTGA. The chain's CDR3 is CASSPGTVNTRELFF. Here the CDR3 DNA reads TGTGCCAGCAGCCCCGGGACGGTGAACACCCGGGAGCTGTTTTTT.

The V and J genes are TRBV4-2 and TRBJ2-5; D possibly corresponds to TRBD1 (5 bases). The CDR3 has 15 residues. The V end was cut by 0 bases, the J end by 1 base, with 9 bases between. Germline CDR1 is LGHNA and CDR2 is YNFKEQ. CDR3 DNA: TGTGCCAGCAGCCAAGATGGGCAGGGCCAAGAGACCCAGTACTTC. The encoded protein is CASSQDGQGQETQYF.

The chain employs TRBV10-1 and TRBJ2-2; D call uncertain. This CDR3 is built from 14 residues. Trimming stripped 5 bases from V and 2 bases from J, with 9 bases between. CDR1 and CDR2 from the germline V gene are WNHNN and SYGVQD (reference sequence). The CDR3 spells CASSRQTNTGELFF. Written as DNA, the CDR3 is TGCGCCAGCAGTAGACAAACTAACACCGGGGAGCTGTTTTTT.

The V call is TRBV2, the J call TRBJ2-7; 11 nucleotides align to TRBD2. CDR1 and CDR2 from the germline V gene are SNHLY and FYNNEI. The J segment lost 6 bases and the V segment lost 5 bases, leaving 9 bases of the junction unmatched. The CDR3 spans 15 residues. The CDR3 is CASSSGLAVIFEQYF. The CDR3 nucleotides are TGTGCCAGCAGTTCGGGACTAGCGGTTATTTTCGAGCAGTACTTC.

In DNA, the CDR3 is TGTGCCAGCAGCGTAGCGGACGGCAGACTTGAGAATGAGCAGTTCTTC. This sequence encodes CASSVADGRLENEQFF. The chain is built from TRBV9 and TRBJ2-1; D not certain. The CDR3 is 16 amino acids. V lost 0 bases and J lost 7, with 17 bases in between. Germline loops: CDR1 SGDLS, CDR2 YYNGEE.

There are a few counts of this clone. The V call is TRBV30, the J call TRBJ1-1; D is unclear. The CDR3 runs to 11 residues. Trimming cost V 3 bases and J 6 bases, with 8 bases left between them. Germline lookup yields CDR1 GTSNPN and CDR2 SVGIG (reference sequence). CDR3 in DNA: TGTGCCTGGAGCGAGACGGCTGAAGCTTTCTTT. The encoded protein is CAWSETAEAFF.

The rearrangement joins TRBV11-2 to TRBJ2-7; possibly TRBD2 for D (7 bases). The germline V gene encodes CDR1 SGHAT and CDR2 FQNNGV. The CDR3 is 17 amino acids. Trimming took off 5 bases at V and 0 bases at J, with 20 bases between the two ends. CDR3 sequence reads: CASSPIGGDRTSYEQYF. The DNA for the CDR3 is TGTGCCAGCAGCCCTATAGGGGGGGACCGAACCTCCTACGAGCAGTACTTC.

V is TRBV30 and J is TRBJ1-3, with D hard to call. Trimming left V 3 bases short and J 2 bases short, with 14 bases between. From germline, CDR1 is GTSNPN and CDR2 SVGIG (reference sequence). The CDR3 runs to 15 residues. In DNA, the CDR3 is TGTGCCTGGAGCCCGCTCCACAGTCCTGGAAACACCATATATTTT. Protein: CAWSPLHSPGNTIYF.

This chain joins TRBV4-2 and TRBJ2-7; D is possibly TRBD2 (6 bases). The CDR3 extends over 15 amino acids. The germline gives CDR1 LGHNA, CDR2 YNFKEQ. Trimming pared 5 bases from V and 1 base from J, leaving 15 bases between. CDR3 sequence: CASSNQRAPSYEQYF. The CDR3, as DNA: TGTGCCAGCAGCAACCAGCGGGCACCGTCCTACGAGCAGTACTTC.